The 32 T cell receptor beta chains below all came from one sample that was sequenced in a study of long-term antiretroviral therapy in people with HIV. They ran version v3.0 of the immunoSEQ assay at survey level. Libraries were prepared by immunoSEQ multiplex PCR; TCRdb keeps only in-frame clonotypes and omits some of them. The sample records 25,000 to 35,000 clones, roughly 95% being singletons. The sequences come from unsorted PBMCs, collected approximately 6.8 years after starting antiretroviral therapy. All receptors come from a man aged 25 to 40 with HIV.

CDR3 in amino acids: CATRDRGSDEQYF. The DNA of the CDR3 is TGTGCCACCCGGGACAGGGGTTCCGACGAGCAGTACTTC. The gene calls are TRBV19 and TRBJ2-7; 10 bases map to TRBD1. The CDR3 runs 13 residues. The germline gives CDR1 LNHDA, CDR2 SQIVND (reference sequence). V trimming: 10 bases; J trimming: 5 bases; junction bases outside the gene matches: 8.

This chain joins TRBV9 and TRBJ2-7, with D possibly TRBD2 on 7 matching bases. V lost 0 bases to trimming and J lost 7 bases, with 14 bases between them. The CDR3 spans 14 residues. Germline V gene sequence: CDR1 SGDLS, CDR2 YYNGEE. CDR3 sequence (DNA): TGTGCCAGCAGCGTAGCCGGGGGGCCTCGGGAGCAGTACTTC. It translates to CASSVAGGPREQYF.

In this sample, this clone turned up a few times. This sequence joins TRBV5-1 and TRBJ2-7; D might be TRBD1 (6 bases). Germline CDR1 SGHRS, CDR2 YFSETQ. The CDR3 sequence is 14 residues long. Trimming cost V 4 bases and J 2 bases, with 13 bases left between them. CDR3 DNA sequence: TGCGCCAGCAGCGCTACAGGGTTAACCTACGAGCAGTACTTC. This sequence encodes CASSATGLTYEQYF.

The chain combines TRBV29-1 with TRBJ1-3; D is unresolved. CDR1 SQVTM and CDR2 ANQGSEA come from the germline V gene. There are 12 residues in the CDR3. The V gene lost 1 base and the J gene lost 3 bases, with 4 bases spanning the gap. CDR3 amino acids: CSVEGVGNTIYF. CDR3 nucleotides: TGCAGCGTTGAAGGGGTTGGAAACACCATATATTTT.

The CDR3 here is CAWTAIAGGTGELFF. CDR3 DNA sequence: TGTGCCTGGACTGCGATAGCGGGAGGAACCGGGGAGCTGTTTTTT. The gene calls are TRBV30 and TRBJ2-2; 10 bases fit TRBD2. This CDR3 has 15 residues. Trimming at V came to 4 bases and at J to 5 bases, leaving 7 bases not matched to a gene. Germline assignment: CDR1 GTSNPN and CDR2 SVGIG (reference sequence).

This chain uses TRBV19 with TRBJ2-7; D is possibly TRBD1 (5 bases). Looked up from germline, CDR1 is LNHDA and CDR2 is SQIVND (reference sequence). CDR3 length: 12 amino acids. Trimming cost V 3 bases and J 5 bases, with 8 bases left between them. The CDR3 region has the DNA TGTGCCAGTAGTATCTCAGGGAACGAGCAGTACTTC. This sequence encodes CASSISGNEQYF.

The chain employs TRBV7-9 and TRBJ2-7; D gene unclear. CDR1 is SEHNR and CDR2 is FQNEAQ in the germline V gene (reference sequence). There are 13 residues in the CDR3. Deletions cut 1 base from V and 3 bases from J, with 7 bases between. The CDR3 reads CASSLGLVYEQYF. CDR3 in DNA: TGTGCCAGCAGCTTAGGGCTCGTCTACGAGCAGTACTTC.

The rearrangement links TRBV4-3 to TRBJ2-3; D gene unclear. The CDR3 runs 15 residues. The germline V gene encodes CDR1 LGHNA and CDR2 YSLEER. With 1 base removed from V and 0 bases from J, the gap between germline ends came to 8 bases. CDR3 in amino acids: CASSQGFTSTDTQYF. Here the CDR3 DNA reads TGCGCCAGCAGCCAAGGCTTTACTAGCACAGATACGCAGTATTTT.

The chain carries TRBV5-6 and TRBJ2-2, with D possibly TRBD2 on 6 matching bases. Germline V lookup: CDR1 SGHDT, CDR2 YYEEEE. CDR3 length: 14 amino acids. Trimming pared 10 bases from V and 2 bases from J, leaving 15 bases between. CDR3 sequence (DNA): TGTGCCGGAACAGCGGGTCCTAACACCGGGGAGCTGTTTTTT. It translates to CAGTAGPNTGELFF.

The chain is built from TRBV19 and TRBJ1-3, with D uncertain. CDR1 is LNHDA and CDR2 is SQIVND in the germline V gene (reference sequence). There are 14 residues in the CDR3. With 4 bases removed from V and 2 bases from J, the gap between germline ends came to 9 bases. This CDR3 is CASSTGSTGNTIYF. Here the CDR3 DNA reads TGTGCCAGTAGTACGGGTAGCACTGGAAACACCATATATTTT.

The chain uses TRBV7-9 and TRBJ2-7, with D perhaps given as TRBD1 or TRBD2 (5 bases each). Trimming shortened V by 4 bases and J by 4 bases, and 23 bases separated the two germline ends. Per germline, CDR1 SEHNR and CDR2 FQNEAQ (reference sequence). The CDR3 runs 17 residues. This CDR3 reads CASSSGLPGTTPYEQYF. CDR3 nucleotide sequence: TGTGCCAGCAGCTCCGGGTTGCCCGGGACCACCCCATACGAGCAGTACTTC.

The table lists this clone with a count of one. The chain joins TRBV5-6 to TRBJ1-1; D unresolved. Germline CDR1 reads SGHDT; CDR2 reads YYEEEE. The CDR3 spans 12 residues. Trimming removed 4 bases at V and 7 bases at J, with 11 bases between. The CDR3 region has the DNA TGTGCCAGCAGCGCGGGTGCGGTTGAAGCTTTCTTT. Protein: CASSAGAVEAFF.

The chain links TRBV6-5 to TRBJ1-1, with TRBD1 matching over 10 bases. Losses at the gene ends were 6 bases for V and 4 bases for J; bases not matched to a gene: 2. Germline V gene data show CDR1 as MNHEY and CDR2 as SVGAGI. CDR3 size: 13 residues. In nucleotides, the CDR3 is TGTGCCAGCAGCCGACAGGGGGCCACTGAAGCTTTCTTT. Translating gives CASSRQGATEAFF.

DNA for the CDR3: TGCGCCAGCAGCTTGGTGGGACAGGGGTCGAGCACAGATACGCAGTATTTT. Protein sequence: CASSLVGQGSSTDTQYF. The chain recombines TRBV5-1 with TRBJ2-3; 10 bases agree with TRBD1. The CDR3 is made up of 17 amino acids. J was trimmed by 0 bases and V by 0 bases; bases with no gene match: 4. The germline V gene encodes CDR1 SGHRS and CDR2 YFSETQ.

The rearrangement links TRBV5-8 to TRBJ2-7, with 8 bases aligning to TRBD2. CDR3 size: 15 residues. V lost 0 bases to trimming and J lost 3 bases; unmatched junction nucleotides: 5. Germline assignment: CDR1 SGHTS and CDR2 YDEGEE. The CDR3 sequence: CASSLGLATHYEQYF. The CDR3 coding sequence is TGTGCCAGCAGCTTGGGACTAGCGACCCACTACGAGCAGTACTTC.

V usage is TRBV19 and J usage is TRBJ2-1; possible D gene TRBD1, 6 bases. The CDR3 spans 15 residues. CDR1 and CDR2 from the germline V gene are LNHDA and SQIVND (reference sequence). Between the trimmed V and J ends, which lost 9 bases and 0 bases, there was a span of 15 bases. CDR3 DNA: TGTGCCAGCAGGGCTGGACAGAGCTCCTACAATGAGCAGTTCTTC. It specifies CASRAGQSSYNEQFF.

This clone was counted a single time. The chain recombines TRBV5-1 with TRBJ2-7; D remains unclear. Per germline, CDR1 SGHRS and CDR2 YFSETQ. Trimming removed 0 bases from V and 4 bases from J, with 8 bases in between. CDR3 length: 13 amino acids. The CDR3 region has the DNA TGCGCCAGCAGCTTGGAGAGCACATACGAGCAGTACTTC. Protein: CASSLESTYEQYF.

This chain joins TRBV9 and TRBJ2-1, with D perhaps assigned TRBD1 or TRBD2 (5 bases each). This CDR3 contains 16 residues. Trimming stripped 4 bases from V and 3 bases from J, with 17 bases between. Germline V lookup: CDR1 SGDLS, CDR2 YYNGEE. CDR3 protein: CASSPQGAGDYNEQFF. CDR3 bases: TGTGCCAGCAGCCCCCAGGGCGCGGGTGACTACAATGAGCAGTTCTTC.

In DNA, the CDR3 is TGCAGCGGGATCCTAGCGGGAGTCAAAGATACGCAGTATTTT. Encoded protein: CSGILAGVKDTQYF. The genes are TRBV29-1 and TRBJ2-3, with TRBD2 matching over 10 bases. CDR3 length equals 14 residues. Germline V gives CDR1 SQVTM, CDR2 ANQGSEA. Losses at the gene ends were 7 bases for V and 5 bases for J; bases not matched to a gene: 9.

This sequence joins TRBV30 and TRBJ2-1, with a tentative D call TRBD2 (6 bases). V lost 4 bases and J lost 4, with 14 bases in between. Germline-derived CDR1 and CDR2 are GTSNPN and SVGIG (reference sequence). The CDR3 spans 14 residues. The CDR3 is CAWTEGLRYNEQFF. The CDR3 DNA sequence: TGTGCCTGGACGGAGGGTCTCAGGTACAATGAGCAGTTCTTC.

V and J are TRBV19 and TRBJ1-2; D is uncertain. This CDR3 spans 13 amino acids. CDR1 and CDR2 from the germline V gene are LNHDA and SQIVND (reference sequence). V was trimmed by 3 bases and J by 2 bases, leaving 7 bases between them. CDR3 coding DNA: TGTGCCAGTAGTATGGGTACGAACTATGGCTACACCTTC. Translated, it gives CASSMGTNYGYTF.

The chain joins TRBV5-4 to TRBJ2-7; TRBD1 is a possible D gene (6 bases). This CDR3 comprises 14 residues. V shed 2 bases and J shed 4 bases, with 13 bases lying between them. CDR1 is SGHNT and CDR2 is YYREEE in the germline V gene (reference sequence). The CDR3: CASSLQGSDYEQYF. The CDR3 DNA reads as TGTGCCAGCAGCTTACAGGGTTCTGATTACGAGCAGTACTTC.

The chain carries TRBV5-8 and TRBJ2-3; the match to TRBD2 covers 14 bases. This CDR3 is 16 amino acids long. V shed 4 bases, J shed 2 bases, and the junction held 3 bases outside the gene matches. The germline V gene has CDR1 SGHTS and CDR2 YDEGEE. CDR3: CASSPGLAGATDTQYF. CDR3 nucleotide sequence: TGTGCCAGCAGCCCGGGACTAGCGGGGGCCACAGATACGCAGTATTTT.

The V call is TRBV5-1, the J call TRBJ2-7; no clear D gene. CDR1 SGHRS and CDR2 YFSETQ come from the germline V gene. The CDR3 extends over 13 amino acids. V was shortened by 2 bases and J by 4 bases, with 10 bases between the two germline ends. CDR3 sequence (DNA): TGCGCCAGCAGCTTCCCCCACCCGTACGAGCAGTACTTC. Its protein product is CASSFPHPYEQYF.

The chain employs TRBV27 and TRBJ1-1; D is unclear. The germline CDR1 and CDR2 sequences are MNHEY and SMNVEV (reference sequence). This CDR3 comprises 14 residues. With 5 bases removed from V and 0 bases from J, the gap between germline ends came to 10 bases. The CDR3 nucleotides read TGTGCCAGCAGTACCAACCGATTGAACACTGAAGCTTTCTTT. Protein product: CASSTNRLNTEAFF.

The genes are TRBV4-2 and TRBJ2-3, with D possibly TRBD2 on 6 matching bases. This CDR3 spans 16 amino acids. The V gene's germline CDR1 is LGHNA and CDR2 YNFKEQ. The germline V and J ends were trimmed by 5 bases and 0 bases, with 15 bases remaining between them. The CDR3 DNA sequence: TGTGCCAGCAGCACAATTAGCGGAACTAGCACAGATACGCAGTATTTT. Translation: CASSTISGTSTDTQYF.

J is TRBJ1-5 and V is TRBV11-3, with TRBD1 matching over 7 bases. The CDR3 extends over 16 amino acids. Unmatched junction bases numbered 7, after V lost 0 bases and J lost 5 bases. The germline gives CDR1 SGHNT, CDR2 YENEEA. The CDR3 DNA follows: TGTGCCAGCAGCTTAGATGGGACAGTTCGCGATCAGCCCCAGCATTTT. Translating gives CASSLDGTVRDQPQHF.

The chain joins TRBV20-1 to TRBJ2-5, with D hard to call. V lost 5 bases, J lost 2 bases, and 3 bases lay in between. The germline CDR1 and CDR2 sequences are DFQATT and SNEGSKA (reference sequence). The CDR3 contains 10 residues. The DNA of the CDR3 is TGCAGTGCTGCACAAGAGACCCAGTACTTC. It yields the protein CSAAQETQYF.

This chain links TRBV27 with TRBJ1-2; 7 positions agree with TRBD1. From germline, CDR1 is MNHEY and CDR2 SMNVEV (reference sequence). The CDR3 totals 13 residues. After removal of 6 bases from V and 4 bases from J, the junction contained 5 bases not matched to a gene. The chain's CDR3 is CASRGGDSYGYTF. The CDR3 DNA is TGTGCCAGCAGGGGGGGGGACAGCTATGGCTACACCTTC.

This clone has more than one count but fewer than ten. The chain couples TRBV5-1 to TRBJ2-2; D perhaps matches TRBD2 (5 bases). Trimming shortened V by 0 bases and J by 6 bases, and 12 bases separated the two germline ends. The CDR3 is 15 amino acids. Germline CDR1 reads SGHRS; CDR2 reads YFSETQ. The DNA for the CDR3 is TGCGCCAGCAGCTTGGAGGGAGAGACCGCCGGGGAGCTGTTTTTT. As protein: CASSLEGETAGELFF.

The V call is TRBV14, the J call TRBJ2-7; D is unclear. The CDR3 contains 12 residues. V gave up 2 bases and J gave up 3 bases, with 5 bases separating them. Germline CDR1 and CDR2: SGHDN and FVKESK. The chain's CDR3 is CASSQLDYEQYF. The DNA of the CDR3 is TGTGCCAGCAGCCAATTAGACTACGAGCAGTACTTC.

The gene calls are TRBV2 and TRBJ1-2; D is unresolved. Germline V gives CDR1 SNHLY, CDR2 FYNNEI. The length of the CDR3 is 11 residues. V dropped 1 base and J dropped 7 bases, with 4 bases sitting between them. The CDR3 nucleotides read TGTGCCAGCAGTGAAGGGGTTGGCTACACCTTC. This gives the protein CASSEGVGYTF.